This T cell receptor beta chain was sequenced in a study of technical replicates of blood from a few donors. TCRdb's table, derived via immunoSEQ multiplex PCR, lists solely in-frame clones and lacks some. Among 67,000 or so clones listed, roughly 92% were seen once. The source material was T cells isolated from PBMCs. The clonotype was recovered from a human donor in good health.

The DNA of the CDR3 is TGTGCCAGCACCCCCTGGGGTCAGGGCAATGAGCAGTTCTTC. It codes for CASTPWGQGNEQFF. The genes are TRBV7-8 and TRBJ2-1; D is perhaps TRBD1 (5 bases). The germline CDR1 and CDR2 sequences are SGHVS and FQNEAQ. V lost 7 bases to trimming and J lost 6 bases, with 16 bases between them. The CDR3 consists of 14 residues. Combining the CDR3 with reference TRBV7-8 and TRBJ2-1 gives the whole variable domain GAGVSQSPRYKVAKRGQDVALRCDPISGHVSLFWYQQALGQGPEFLTYFQNEAQLDKSGLPSDRFFAERPEGSVSTLKIQRTQQEDSAVYLCASTPWGQGNEQFFGPGTRLTVL.